A single sample gave rise to the 14 T cell receptor beta chains below, sequenced in a study of a mutant IDH1 vaccine in newly diagnosed glioma. TCRdb's table, derived via immunoSEQ multiplex PCR, lists solely in-frame clones and lacks some. The table has about 98,000 clones, 85% to 90% seen once; the top ten hold less than 0.65%. Time point here: baseline, week 1 (first vaccination visit). Treatment given: pre-vaccination baseline after standard-of-care therapy. Specimen: PBMCs, collected from a glioma patient treated with radiotherapy, temozolomide or both. Receptors were obtained from a woman between 50 and 59 years old with glioma.

This chain links TRBV6-6 with TRBJ2-7, with D possibly being TRBD1 (6 bases). The V gene lost 8 bases and the J gene lost 7 bases, with 21 bases spanning the gap. Germline V CDR1 and CDR2: MNHNY, SVGAGI (reference sequence). This CDR3 contains 14 residues. The CDR3 DNA reads TGTGCCAGCTCCCACGGACAGCGAAGCTTGGAGCAGTACTTC. Protein product: CASSHGQRSLEQYF.

This clone was observed a single time. This chain joins TRBV30 and TRBJ2-7; TRBD1 matches at 9 bases. The CDR3 runs 12 residues. Germline trimming cut 5 bases from V and 9 bases from J; bases unmatched to any gene: 8. Germline V gene lookup returns CDR1 GTSNPN and CDR2 SVGIG (reference sequence). CDR3 nucleotides: TGTGCCTGGGGGACAGGGCAAAGCGGGCAGTACTTC. Translated, it gives CAWGTGQSGQYF.

J is TRBJ2-5 and V is TRBV7-3; possibly TRBD1 for D (5 bases). Germline CDR1 SGHTA, CDR2 FQGTGA. Trimming cost V 5 bases and J 0 bases, with 16 bases left between them. This CDR3 spans 16 amino acids. As DNA, the CDR3 is TGTGCCAGCAGCCCAGTACAGGCTTTTGACCAAGAGACCCAGTACTTC. This translates into CASSPVQAFDQETQYF.

The V and J genes are TRBV10-3 and TRBJ2-7; 7 positions match TRBD2. This CDR3 is built from 16 residues. Trimming at V came to 0 bases and at J to 2 bases, leaving 7 bases not matched to a gene. Looked up from germline, CDR1 is ENHRY and CDR2 is SYGVKD. The CDR3 loop is CAISESNPLAAYEQYF. CDR3 DNA sequence: TGTGCCATCAGTGAGTCGAATCCCCTAGCGGCCTACGAGCAGTACTTC.

The V gene is TRBV29-1, the J gene TRBJ2-1; D gene ambiguous. The germline gives CDR1 SQVTM, CDR2 ANQGSEA. CDR3 size: 14 residues. Deletions cut 6 bases from V and 6 bases from J, with 18 bases between. The DNA of the CDR3 is TGCAGCGTACCCGGACGGTGGTCGTTCAATGAGCAGTTCTTC. It specifies CSVPGRWSFNEQFF.

This clone has only a few counts. The genes are TRBV9 and TRBJ1-4, with TRBD1 matching over 9 bases. Germline CDR1 SGDLS, CDR2 YYNGEE. V was pared by 4 bases and J by 6 bases, with 4 bases of the junction left unmatched. The CDR3 contains 14 residues. The CDR3 nucleotides are TGTGCCAGCAGCTCACGGACAGGGGATGAAAAACTGTTTTTT. It specifies CASSSRTGDEKLFF. The full variable domain, its missing parts supplied by reference TRBV9 and TRBJ1-4, is DSGVTQTPKHLITATGQRVTLRCSPRSGDLSVYWYQQSLDQGLQFLIQYYNGEERAKGNILERFSAQQFPDLHSELNLSSLELGDSALYFCASSSRTGDEKLFFGSGTQLSVL.

In DNA, the CDR3 is TGTGCCAGCAGCCGTGACAGGAGCTCCTACAATGAGCAGTTCTTC. Its protein is CASSRDRSSYNEQFF. The chain combines TRBV5-4 with TRBJ2-1; D is possibly TRBD1 (6 bases). Germline CDR1 reads SGHNT; CDR2 reads YYREEE (reference sequence). There are 15 residues in the CDR3. The V and J ends lost 4 bases and 0 bases respectively, with 11 bases between them.

The chain joins TRBV27 to TRBJ1-3; unclear D gene. The CDR3 runs 14 residues. The germline gives CDR1 MNHEY, CDR2 SMNVEV (reference sequence). V lost 3 bases and J 4 bases, leaving 10 bases between the germline ends. This CDR3 reads CASSLRGSGNTIYF. CDR3 nucleotides: TGTGCCAGCAGTTTGCGAGGCTCCGGAAACACCATATATTTT.

The chain recombines TRBV28 with TRBJ1-4; the match to TRBD1 covers 10 bases. The junction had 4 bases not matched to a gene; V was cut back by 5 bases and J by 7 bases. The CDR3 covers 14 residues. Germline V lookup: CDR1 MDHEN, CDR2 SYDVKM. This CDR3 is CASSLTGGFEKLFF. The CDR3 nucleotides are TGTGCCAGCAGTCTGACAGGGGGCTTTGAAAAACTGTTTTTT. The whole variable domain, remainder taken from reference TRBV28 and TRBJ1-4, is DVKVTQSSRYLVKRTGEKVFLECVQDMDHENMFWYRQDPGLGLRLIYFSYDVKMKEKGDIPEGYSVSREKKERFSLILESASTNQTSMYLCASSLTGGFEKLFFGSGTQLSVL.

CDR3 region: CASNTGVGNTIYF. CDR3 in DNA: TGTGCCAGTAATACAGGGGTTGGAAACACCATATATTTT. The chain carries TRBV19 and TRBJ1-3; 7 nucleotides line up with TRBD1. Germline V lookup: CDR1 LNHDA, CDR2 SQIVND (reference sequence). The CDR3 length is 13 residues. The trim removed 7 bases at V and 3 bases at J, leaving 3 bases unmatched. The complete variable domain, with remaining parts taken from reference TRBV19 and TRBJ1-3, reads DGGITQSPKYLFRKEGQNVTLSCEQNLNHDAMYWYRQDPGQGLRLIYYSQIVNDFQKGDIAEGYSVSREKKESFPLTVTSAQKNPTAFYLCASNTGVGNTIYFGEGSWLTVV.

The chain carries TRBV28 and TRBJ2-7; D not resolved. The CDR3 is 11 residues long. The V and J ends lost 3 bases and 6 bases respectively, with 6 bases between them. Germline V gene data show CDR1 as MDHEN and CDR2 as SYDVKM. The CDR3: CASSFPSEQYF. CDR3 in DNA: TGTGCCAGCAGTTTCCCTAGCGAGCAGTACTTC.

The rearrangement joins TRBV7-6 to TRBJ2-1; possible D gene TRBD2, 7 bases. The CDR3 totals 17 residues. V shed 0 bases and J shed 4 bases, with 16 bases lying between them. The germline CDR1 and CDR2 sequences are SGHVS and FNYEAQ. The CDR3 loop is CASSLAGGGGSYNEQFF. For the CDR3, the DNA is TGTGCCAGCAGCTTAGCCGGCGGGGGCGGGAGTTACAATGAGCAGTTCTTC.

The rearrangement links TRBV27 to TRBJ2-1, with a possible D match to TRBD2 (6 bases). Trimming shortened V by 6 bases and J by 3 bases, and 15 bases separated the two germline ends. Germline CDR1 reads MNHEY; CDR2 reads SMNVEV (reference sequence). The CDR3 runs 15 residues. The CDR3 DNA reads as TGTGCCAGCAGGGGCGGGAAAGAATTCTACAATGAGCAGTTCTTC. Translating gives CASRGGKEFYNEQFF.

The chain recombines TRBV28 with TRBJ1-2; no reliable D call. Germline V gene lookup returns CDR1 MDHEN and CDR2 SYDVKM. V shed 3 bases and J shed 4 bases, with 15 bases lying between them. This CDR3 has 15 residues. Written as DNA, the CDR3 is TGTGCCAGCAGTTTTCGTAGTCGGATCCTCTATGGCTACACCTTC. This gives the protein CASSFRSRILYGYTF.